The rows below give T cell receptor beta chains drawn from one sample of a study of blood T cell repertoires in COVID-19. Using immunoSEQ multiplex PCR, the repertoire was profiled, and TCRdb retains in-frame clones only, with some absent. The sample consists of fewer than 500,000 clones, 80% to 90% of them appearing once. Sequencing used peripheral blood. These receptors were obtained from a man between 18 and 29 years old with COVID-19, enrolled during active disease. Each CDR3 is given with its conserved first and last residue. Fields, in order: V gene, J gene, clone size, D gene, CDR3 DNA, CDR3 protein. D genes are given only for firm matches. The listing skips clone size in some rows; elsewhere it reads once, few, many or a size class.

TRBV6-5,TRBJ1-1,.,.,TGTGCCAGCACCGACGCGGGCGGGGGCAACACTGAAGCTTTCTTT,CASTDAGGGNTEAFF
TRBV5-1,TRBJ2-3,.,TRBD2,TGCGCCAGCAGCTTGGGCGGACTAGCGGGAGGAACAGATACGCAGTATTTT,CASSLGGLAGGTDTQYF
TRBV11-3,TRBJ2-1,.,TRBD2,TGTGCCAGCAGCTTAGATCGTATGACTAGCGGGACCAATGAGCAGTTCTTC,CASSLDRMTSGTNEQFF
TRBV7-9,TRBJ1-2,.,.,TGTGCCAGCAGCTCGAGTCTAGGGGGAGGCTACACCTTC,CASSSSLGGGYTF
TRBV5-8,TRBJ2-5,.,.,TGTGCCAGCAAACCTACCGTCCGTTCCCAAGAGACCCAGTACTTC,CASKPTVRSQETQYF
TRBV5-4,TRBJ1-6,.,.,TGTGCCAGCAGCTCGATGACAGCGATTAATTCACCCCTCCACTTT,CASSSMTAINSPLHF
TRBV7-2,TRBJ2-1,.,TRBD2,TGTGCCAGCAGCTTAGCCTTCAGCGGGAGAGGAAGCAATGAGCAGTTCTTC,CASSLAFSGRGSNEQFF
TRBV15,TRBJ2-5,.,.,TGTGCCACCAGCAGAGCGGTCCCGGGGGAGACCCAGTACTTC,CATSRAVPGETQYF
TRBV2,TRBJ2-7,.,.,TGTGCCAGCTCGGGACTGAGGTCCTACGAGCAGTACTTC,CASSGLRSYEQYF
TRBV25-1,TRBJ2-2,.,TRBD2,TGTGCCAGCAGCCCCGGACTAGCGGGAGACGGGGAGCTGTTTTTT,CASSPGLAGDGELFF
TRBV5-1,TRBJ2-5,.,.,TGCGCCAGCAGCACCGGGACACTTCAAGAGACCCAGTACTTC,CASSTGTLQETQYF
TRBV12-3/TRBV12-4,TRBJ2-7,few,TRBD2,TGTGCCAGCTCGGGGGGGGCAACCTACGAGCAGTACTTC,CASSGGATYEQYF
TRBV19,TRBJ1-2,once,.,TGTGCCAGTAGTACCGCGGGGTATGGCTACACCTTC,CASSTAGYGYTF